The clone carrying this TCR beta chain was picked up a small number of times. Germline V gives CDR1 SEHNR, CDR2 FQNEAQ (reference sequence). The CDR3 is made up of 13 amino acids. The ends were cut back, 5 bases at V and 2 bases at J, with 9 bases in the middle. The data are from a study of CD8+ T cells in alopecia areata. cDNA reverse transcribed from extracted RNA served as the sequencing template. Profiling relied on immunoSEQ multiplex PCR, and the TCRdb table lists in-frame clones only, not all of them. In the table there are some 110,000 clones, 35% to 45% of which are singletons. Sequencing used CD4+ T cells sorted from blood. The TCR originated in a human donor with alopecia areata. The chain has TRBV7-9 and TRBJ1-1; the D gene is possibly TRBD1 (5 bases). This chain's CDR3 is CASSLWDNTEAFF. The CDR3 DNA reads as TGTGCCAGCAGCCTATGGGACAACACTGAAGCTTTCTTT.